A selection of T cell receptor beta chains follows, all from one sample in a study of blood T cell repertoires in COVID-19. Clones were read by immunoSEQ multiplex PCR, and TCRdb kept only the in-frame ones, dropping some. The profile shows roughly 130,000 clones, about four fifths of them singletons. Sequenced sample: peripheral blood. These receptors were obtained from a woman in her 70s with acute or convalescent COVID-19. Each CDR3 is given with its conserved first and last residue. D genes are given only for firm matches. Expanded clones are given a class, and other clones once, few, many or no size at all.

clone_size j_call d_call v_call cdr3_nt cdr3_aa
NA TRBJ1-4 NA TRBV2 TGTGCCAGCAGTGAATATTTGGGTAGCACTAATGAAAAACTGTTTTTT CASSEYLGSTNEKLFF
NA TRBJ2-2 NA TRBV4-3 TGCGCCAGCAGCCAAAATAGCAGGGTCACCGGGGAGCTGTTTTTT CASSQNSRVTGELFF
NA TRBJ1-2 TRBD1 TRBV7-8 TGTGCCAGCAGCTTAGCTGTCCAGGGGGCAGGCTACACCTTC CASSLAVQGAGYTF
NA TRBJ1-2 NA TRBV30 TGTGCCTGGAGTATGGGCGGGGGGCGAGGCTACACCTTC CAWSMGGGRGYTF
NA TRBJ2-5 TRBD2 TRBV6-5 TGTGCCAGCACCATAGCGGGGGGGCGAGAGACCCAGTACTTC CASTIAGGRETQYF
NA TRBJ2-1 NA TRBV27 TGTGCCAGCAGGACCTTTCGGGACACCTACAATGAGCAGTTCTTC CASRTFRDTYNEQFF
NA TRBJ1-2 NA TRBV29-1 TGCAGCGTTGATGATGGGCGCGACTATGGCTACACCTTC CSVDDGRDYGYTF
once TRBJ2-6 NA TRBV10-3 TGTGCCATCAGACGGCCCGGGGTGGGGACTGGGGCCAACGTCCTGACTTTC CAIRRPGVGTGANVLTF
NA TRBJ1-1 NA TRBV7-9 TGTGCCAGCAGCCCAGTACAAGTCCAATCTGAAGCTTTCTTT CASSPVQVQSEAFF
NA TRBJ2-2 NA TRBV15 TGTGCCACCAGCAGAGATCCCCCTAGCCACAAGAACACCGGGGAGCTGTTTTTT CATSRDPPSHKNTGELFF
NA TRBJ1-4 TRBD1 TRBV5-1 TGCGCCAGCAGCCCGGGACAGGGGACAACTAATGAAAAACTGTTTTTT CASSPGQGTTNEKLFF
few TRBJ1-2 NA TRBV12-3/TRBV12-4 TGTGCCACTCGCGAGGAACTAAACTATGGCTACACCTTC CATREELNYGYTF
NA TRBJ2-3 NA TRBV7-2 TGTGCCAGCAGCTTAAAGTTCGCGGCAGGGAGGAGCACAGATACGCAGTATTTT CASSLKFAAGRSTDTQYF
NA TRBJ2-1 NA TRBV7-9 TGTGCCAGCAGCTTCGGGCAGGGGATGAATGAGCAGTTCTTC CASSFGQGMNEQFF
NA TRBJ2-1 NA TRBV7-2 TGTGCCAGCAGCCTAGGACAGTCATTGTACAATGAGCAGTTCTTC CASSLGQSLYNEQFF
NA TRBJ1-2 TRBD1 TRBV6-2/TRBV6-3 TGTGCCAGCAGTTACCTCACCCCAGGGGGCGCAAAAGGCTACACCTTC CASSYLTPGGAKGYTF
NA TRBJ2-5 NA TRBV3-1/TRBV3-2 TGTGCCAGCAGCAGGGGCGGGGCTATTCGAGAGACCCAGTACTTC CASSRGGAIRETQYF
few TRBJ1-6 NA TRBV5-1 TGCGCCAGCAGCTTGGACAAGACAGGCAGGAATTCACCCCTCCACTTT CASSLDKTGRNSPLHF
once TRBJ2-1 NA TRBV30 TGTGCCTGGAGCCACGCGGGGCAGGTCGAGGTGGAGCAGTTCTTC CAWSHAGQVEVEQFF
NA TRBJ2-3 NA TRBV10-1 TGCGCCAGCAGTGAGTGGACAGAGAGCACAGATACGCAGTATTTT CASSEWTESTDTQYF
NA TRBJ2-5 TRBD1 TRBV6-5 TGTGCCAGCAGCGGGACAGGGGTGCAAGAGACCCAGTACTTC CASSGTGVQETQYF
NA TRBJ2-1 NA TRBV21-1 TGTGCCAGCAGCAACCGGGACAGCAAAGGGTCCTACAATGAGCAGTTCTTC CASSNRDSKGSYNEQFF
NA TRBJ1-1 NA TRBV25-1 TGTGCCAGCAGTGAATCAGGGGTGACTGAAGCTTTCTTT CASSESGVTEAFF
NA TRBJ2-3 TRBD2 TRBV29-1 TGCAGCGTTGCCGGCGGGGGGGCGGAGACAGATACGCAGTATTTT CSVAGGGAETDTQYF
few TRBJ1-2 NA TRBV3-1/TRBV3-2 TGTGCCAGCAGCCAAGACAGGGGCAGGCAAGGCTACACCTTC CASSQDRGRQGYTF
NA TRBJ2-1 TRBD1 TRBV4-3 TGCGCCAGCAGCCAAATGGAATGGACAGGGGCTAATAGTGAGCAGTTCTTC CASSQMEWTGANSEQFF
NA TRBJ1-1 NA TRBV6-5 TGTGCCAGCAGTACTCTGGGACAGAACACTGAAGCTTTCTTT CASSTLGQNTEAFF
NA TRBJ2-5 NA TRBV7-8 TGTGCCAGCACCCCGGGTCGGCCCCCGGAGACCCAGTACTTC CASTPGRPPETQYF
NA TRBJ1-2 NA TRBV4-3 TGCGCCAGCAGCCAACAGGGGTCCTATGGCTACACCTTC CASSQQGSYGYTF
NA TRBJ1-3 NA TRBV7-2 TGTGCCAGCAGCCTCGGACAGTACTCTGGAAACACCATATATTTT CASSLGQYSGNTIYF
NA TRBJ2-1 NA TRBV12-3/TRBV12-4 TGTGCCAGCACCCGTCGGGGCAATGAGCAGTTCTTC CASTRRGNEQFF
once TRBJ2-6 TRBD1 TRBV15 TGTGCCACCAGCAGGGACAGACAGGGGGGCTTCTCTGGGGCCAACGTCCTGACTTTC CATSRDRQGGFSGANVLTF
NA TRBJ2-5 TRBD1 TRBV5-6 TGTGCCAGCAGCTTCCGGACAGGGTACCCAGAGACCCAGTACTTC CASSFRTGYPETQYF
few TRBJ2-5 NA TRBV5-1 TGCGCCAGCAGCCGTCACAGGGATGGGACCCAGTACTTC CASSRHRDGTQYF
NA TRBJ1-1 NA TRBV7-2 TGTGCCAGCAGTTTACAGGGAGGGGACACTGAAGCTTTCTTT CASSLQGGDTEAFF
NA TRBJ2-3 NA TRBV5-5 TGTGCCAGCAGCTTGGGACAGATAGACGCAGATACGCAGTATTTT CASSLGQIDADTQYF
NA TRBJ1-5 NA TRBV19 TGTGCCAGTAGTAAACAGGACCTTAGCAATCAGCCCCAGCATTTT CASSKQDLSNQPQHF
NA TRBJ1-3 NA TRBV7-2 TGTGCCAGCAGCATCCCCCGGGGAGGGGGAAACACCATATATTTT CASSIPRGGGNTIYF
NA TRBJ1-2 TRBD1 TRBV12-3/TRBV12-4 TGTGCCAGCAGTTACAGGGGAGGAGGTGGCTACACCTTC CASSYRGGGGYTF
NA TRBJ2-7 NA TRBV6-1 TGTGCCAGCAGTGACAGATACGAGCAGTACTTC CASSDRYEQYF
few TRBJ1-1 NA TRBV10-3 TGTGCCATCAGACCCCAGGGAAACATGAACACTGAAGCTTTCTTT CAIRPQGNMNTEAFF
NA TRBJ2-5 NA TRBV13 TGTGCCAGCAGCCAGGACTCCCAGGTGAAGACCCAGTACTTC CASSQDSQVKTQYF
NA TRBJ2-1 TRBD1 TRBV7-9 TGTGCCAGCAGCCTTAGGGACAGGGGATACAATGAGCAGTTCTTC CASSLRDRGYNEQFF
NA TRBJ2-1 TRBD2 TRBV5-1 TGCGCCAGCAGCCCCAGACTAGCGGGGGGAGCCTACAATGAGCAGTTCTTC CASSPRLAGGAYNEQFF
NA TRBJ1-2 NA TRBV12-3/TRBV12-4 TGTGCCAGCAGCACTGAGGGATCGCGTGGCTACACCTTC CASSTEGSRGYTF
once TRBJ1-1 NA TRBV19 TGTGCCAGTAGTATAGCGGGAGAAACTGAAGCTTTCTTT CASSIAGETEAFF
NA TRBJ1-2 NA TRBV9 TGTGCCAGCAGCCGAGGATCCCCAGGGGCTAACTATGGCTACACCTTC CASSRGSPGANYGYTF
NA TRBJ1-2 NA TRBV6-5 TGTGCCAGCAGTTACGCGGAGGGGTTCTATGGCTACACCTTC CASSYAEGFYGYTF
NA TRBJ1-5 NA TRBV30 TGTGCCTGGGCGGTCGAGAGCAATCAGCCCCAGCATTTT CAWAVESNQPQHF
NA TRBJ1-5 NA TRBV7-8 TGTGCCAGCAGCTTAGAGCAGGCCATAAATCAGCCCCAGCATTTT CASSLEQAINQPQHF
NA TRBJ2-5 TRBD2 TRBV5-1 TGCGCCAGCAGCCCGGGACTAGCGCTATCAGAGACCCAGTACTTC CASSPGLALSETQYF
NA TRBJ1-4 NA TRBV3-1/TRBV3-2 TGTGCCAGCAGCCAAGATCAGGGTGCAGGTGGTGAAAAACTGTTTTTT CASSQDQGAGGEKLFF
NA TRBJ1-5 NA TRBV7-8 TGTGCCAGCAGCTTAAACTCCGATCAGCCCCAGCATTTT CASSLNSDQPQHF
NA TRBJ1-4 TRBD1 TRBV7-8 TGTGCCAGCAGCACAAGACGACAGGGGAGAAATGAAAAACTGTTTTTT CASSTRRQGRNEKLFF
once TRBJ2-3 NA TRBV29-1 TGCAGCGTTGCGGGGACACCCACAGATACGCAGTATTTT CSVAGTPTDTQYF
NA TRBJ1-1 NA TRBV12-3/TRBV12-4 TGTGCCAGCAGTTTATATCGGGGAACTGAAGCTTTCTTT CASSLYRGTEAFF
NA TRBJ2-2 NA TRBV5-1 TGCGCCAGCGGGGTAGGGGGAAGGACCGGGGAGCTGTTTTTT CASGVGGRTGELFF
NA TRBJ2-5 NA TRBV6-2/TRBV6-3 TGTGCCAGCAGTTACTCAAGGGGGTCGGCGCAAGGGACCCAGTACTTC CASSYSRGSAQGTQYF
NA TRBJ1-1 NA TRBV2 TGTGCCAGCGCTCGGGGACTCAACACTGAAGCTTTCTTT CASARGLNTEAFF